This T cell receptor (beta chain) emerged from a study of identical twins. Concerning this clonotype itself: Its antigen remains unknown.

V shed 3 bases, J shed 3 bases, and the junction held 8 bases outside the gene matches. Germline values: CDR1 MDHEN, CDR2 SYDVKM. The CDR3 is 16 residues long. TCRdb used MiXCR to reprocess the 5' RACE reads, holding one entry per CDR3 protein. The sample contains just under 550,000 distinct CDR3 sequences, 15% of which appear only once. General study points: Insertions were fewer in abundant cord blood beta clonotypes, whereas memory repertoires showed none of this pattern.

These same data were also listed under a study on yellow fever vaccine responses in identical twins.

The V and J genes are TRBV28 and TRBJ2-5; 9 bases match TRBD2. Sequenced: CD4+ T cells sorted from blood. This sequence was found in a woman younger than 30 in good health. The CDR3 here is CASSLLMLAGEETQYF. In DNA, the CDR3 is TGTGCCAGCAGTTTGTTAATGTTAGCGGGAGAAGAGACCCAGTACTTC.